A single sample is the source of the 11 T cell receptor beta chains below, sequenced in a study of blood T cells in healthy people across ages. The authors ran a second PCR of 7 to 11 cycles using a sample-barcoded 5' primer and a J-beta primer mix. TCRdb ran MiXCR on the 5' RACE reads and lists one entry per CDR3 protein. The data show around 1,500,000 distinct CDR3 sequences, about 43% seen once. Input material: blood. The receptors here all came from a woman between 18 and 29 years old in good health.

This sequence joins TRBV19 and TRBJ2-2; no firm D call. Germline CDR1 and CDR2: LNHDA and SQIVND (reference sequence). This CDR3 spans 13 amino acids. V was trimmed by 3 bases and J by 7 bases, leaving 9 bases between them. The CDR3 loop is CASSILGGGELFF. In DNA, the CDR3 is TGTGCCAGTAGTATTCTGGGCGGCGGGGAGCTGTTTTTT. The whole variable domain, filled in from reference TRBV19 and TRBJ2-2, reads DGGITQSPKYLFRKEGQNVTLSCEQNLNHDAMYWYRQDPGQGLRLIYYSQIVNDFQKGDIAEGYSVSREKKESFPLTVTSAQKNPTAFYLCASSILGGGELFFGEGSRLTVL.

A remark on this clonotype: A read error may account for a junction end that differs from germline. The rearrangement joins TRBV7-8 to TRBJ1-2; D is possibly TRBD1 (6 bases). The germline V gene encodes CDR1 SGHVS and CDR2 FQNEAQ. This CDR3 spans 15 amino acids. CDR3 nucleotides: TGTGCCAGCAGCCCCTTGTCTGGGGGCGACTATGACTACACCTTC. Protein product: CASSPLSGGDYDYTF.

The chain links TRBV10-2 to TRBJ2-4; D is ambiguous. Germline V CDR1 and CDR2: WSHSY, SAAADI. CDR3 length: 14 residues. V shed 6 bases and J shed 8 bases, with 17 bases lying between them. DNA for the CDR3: TGCGCCAGCAGGAACGACGGCGGTGCTTACATTCAGTACTTC. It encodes CASRNDGGAYIQYF.

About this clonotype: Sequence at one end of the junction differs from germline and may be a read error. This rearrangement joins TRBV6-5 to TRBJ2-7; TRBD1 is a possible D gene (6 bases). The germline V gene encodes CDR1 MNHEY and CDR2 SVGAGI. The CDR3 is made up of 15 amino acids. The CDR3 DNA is TGTGCCAGCAATTACCTTCAGGGGAGCCCCTACGAGCAGTACTTC. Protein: CASNYLQGSPYEQYF.

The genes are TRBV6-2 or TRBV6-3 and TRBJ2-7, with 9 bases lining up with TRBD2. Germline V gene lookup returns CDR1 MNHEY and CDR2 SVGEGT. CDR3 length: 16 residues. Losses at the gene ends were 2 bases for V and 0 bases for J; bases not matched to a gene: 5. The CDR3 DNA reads TGTGCCAGCAGTTACCCCTCTAGCGGGGTCTCCTACGAGCAGTACTTC. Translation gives CASSYPSSGVSYEQYF.

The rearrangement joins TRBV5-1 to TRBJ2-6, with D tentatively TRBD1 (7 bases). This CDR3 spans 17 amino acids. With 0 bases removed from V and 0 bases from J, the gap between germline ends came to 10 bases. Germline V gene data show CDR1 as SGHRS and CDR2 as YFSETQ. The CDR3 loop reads CASSLGQGGSGANVLTF. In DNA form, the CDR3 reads TGCGCCAGCAGCTTGGGACAGGGAGGCTCTGGGGCCAACGTCCTGACTTTC.

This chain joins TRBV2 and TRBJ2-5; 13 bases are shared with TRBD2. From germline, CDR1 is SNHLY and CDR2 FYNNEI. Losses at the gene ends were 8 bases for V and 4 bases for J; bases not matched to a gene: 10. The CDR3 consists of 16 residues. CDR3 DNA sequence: TGTGCCAGCTTTGGGACTAGCGGGGAGACGGTAGAGACCCAGTACTTC. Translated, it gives CASFGTSGETVETQYF.

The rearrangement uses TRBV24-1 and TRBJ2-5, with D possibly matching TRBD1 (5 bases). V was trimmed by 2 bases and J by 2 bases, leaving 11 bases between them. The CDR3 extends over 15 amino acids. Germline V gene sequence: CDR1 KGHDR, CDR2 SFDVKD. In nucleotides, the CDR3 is TGTGCCACCAGTGATTCTCTCAGGGAACAAGAGACCCAGTACTTC. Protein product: CATSDSLREQETQYF.

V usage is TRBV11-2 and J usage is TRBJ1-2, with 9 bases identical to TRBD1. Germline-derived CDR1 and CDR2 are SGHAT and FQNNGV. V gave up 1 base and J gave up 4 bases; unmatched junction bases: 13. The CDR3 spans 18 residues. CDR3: CASSLVIGGTGRVYGYTF. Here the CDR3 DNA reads TGTGCCAGCAGCTTAGTCATCGGGGGGACAGGGCGGGTCTATGGCTACACCTTC.

CDR3 nucleotide sequence: TGCAGTGCTAGTTTCCCGGGACAGGCGAATGAAAAACTGTTTTTT. It codes for CSASFPGQANEKLFF. V gene TRBV20-1 combines with J gene TRBJ1-4, with 8 bases fitting TRBD1. The CDR3 contains 15 residues. Trimming at V came to 3 bases and at J to 5 bases, leaving 8 bases not matched to a gene. Per the germline V gene, CDR1 is DFQATT and CDR2 is SNEGSKA (reference sequence).

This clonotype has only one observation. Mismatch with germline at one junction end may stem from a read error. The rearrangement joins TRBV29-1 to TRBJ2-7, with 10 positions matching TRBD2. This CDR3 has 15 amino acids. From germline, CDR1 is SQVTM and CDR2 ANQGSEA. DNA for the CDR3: TGCAGCGTTGGGGCTAGCGGGAGAGGGACCTACGAGCAGTCCTTC. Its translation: CSVGASGRGTYEQSF.